Presented here are 3 T cell receptor beta chains from one specimen sequenced in a study of blood T cell repertoires in COVID-19 (dated by TCRdb to about 2020). Receptor amplification or capture employed the immunoSEQ multiplex PCR assay. This is the immuneACCESS table as TCRdb keeps it, with only in-frame sequences that have V and J called. A part of the clones is gone; compared with another copy, unresolved V genes explain less than half, and the rest is unexplained. This sample has approximately 270,000 clones in its table, and more than 80% of those were observed once. The ten biggest clones cover roughly 4.3% of the sample. The sample comprised PBMCs or T cells enriched from blood (not recorded which). Source of these receptors: a woman in her 30s with acute COVID-19.

The rearrangement joins TRBV5-7 to TRBJ2-1; a weak D match, TRBD2 (5 bases). TRBV5-7 is designated an ORF whose function remains uncertain. V lost 0 bases to trimming and J lost 3 bases, with 22 bases between them. The CDR3 spans 19 residues. This chain's CDR3 is CASSLGVRVGESVYNEQFF. CDR3 DNA: TGTGCCAGCAGCTTGGGGGTGCGGGTCGGGGAATCGGTCTACAATGAGCAGTTCTTC.

This clone showed up just once. The gene calls are TRBV15 and TRBJ2-1; the match to TRBD2 covers 11 bases. This CDR3 comprises 14 residues. V gave up 5 bases and J gave up 4 bases; unmatched junction bases: 1. Per the germline V gene, CDR1 is LNHNV and CDR2 is YYDKDF (reference sequence). The CDR3 DNA reads TGTGCCACCAGCGGGACTAGCGGTTACAATGAGCAGTTCTTC. Translating gives CATSGTSGYNEQFF.

With regard to this clone: The same CDR3 can be traced to other DNA sequences in this sample. The J gene is TRBJ1-5, the V gene TRBV18; D unclear. The CDR3 has 14 residues. The V gene lost 3 bases and the J gene lost 0 bases, with 6 bases spanning the gap. The V gene's germline CDR1 is KGHSH and CDR2 LQKENI. The CDR3 region is CASSPQDSNQPQHF. The CDR3, as DNA: TGTGCCAGCTCACCGCAGGATAGCAATCAGCCCCAGCATTTT.